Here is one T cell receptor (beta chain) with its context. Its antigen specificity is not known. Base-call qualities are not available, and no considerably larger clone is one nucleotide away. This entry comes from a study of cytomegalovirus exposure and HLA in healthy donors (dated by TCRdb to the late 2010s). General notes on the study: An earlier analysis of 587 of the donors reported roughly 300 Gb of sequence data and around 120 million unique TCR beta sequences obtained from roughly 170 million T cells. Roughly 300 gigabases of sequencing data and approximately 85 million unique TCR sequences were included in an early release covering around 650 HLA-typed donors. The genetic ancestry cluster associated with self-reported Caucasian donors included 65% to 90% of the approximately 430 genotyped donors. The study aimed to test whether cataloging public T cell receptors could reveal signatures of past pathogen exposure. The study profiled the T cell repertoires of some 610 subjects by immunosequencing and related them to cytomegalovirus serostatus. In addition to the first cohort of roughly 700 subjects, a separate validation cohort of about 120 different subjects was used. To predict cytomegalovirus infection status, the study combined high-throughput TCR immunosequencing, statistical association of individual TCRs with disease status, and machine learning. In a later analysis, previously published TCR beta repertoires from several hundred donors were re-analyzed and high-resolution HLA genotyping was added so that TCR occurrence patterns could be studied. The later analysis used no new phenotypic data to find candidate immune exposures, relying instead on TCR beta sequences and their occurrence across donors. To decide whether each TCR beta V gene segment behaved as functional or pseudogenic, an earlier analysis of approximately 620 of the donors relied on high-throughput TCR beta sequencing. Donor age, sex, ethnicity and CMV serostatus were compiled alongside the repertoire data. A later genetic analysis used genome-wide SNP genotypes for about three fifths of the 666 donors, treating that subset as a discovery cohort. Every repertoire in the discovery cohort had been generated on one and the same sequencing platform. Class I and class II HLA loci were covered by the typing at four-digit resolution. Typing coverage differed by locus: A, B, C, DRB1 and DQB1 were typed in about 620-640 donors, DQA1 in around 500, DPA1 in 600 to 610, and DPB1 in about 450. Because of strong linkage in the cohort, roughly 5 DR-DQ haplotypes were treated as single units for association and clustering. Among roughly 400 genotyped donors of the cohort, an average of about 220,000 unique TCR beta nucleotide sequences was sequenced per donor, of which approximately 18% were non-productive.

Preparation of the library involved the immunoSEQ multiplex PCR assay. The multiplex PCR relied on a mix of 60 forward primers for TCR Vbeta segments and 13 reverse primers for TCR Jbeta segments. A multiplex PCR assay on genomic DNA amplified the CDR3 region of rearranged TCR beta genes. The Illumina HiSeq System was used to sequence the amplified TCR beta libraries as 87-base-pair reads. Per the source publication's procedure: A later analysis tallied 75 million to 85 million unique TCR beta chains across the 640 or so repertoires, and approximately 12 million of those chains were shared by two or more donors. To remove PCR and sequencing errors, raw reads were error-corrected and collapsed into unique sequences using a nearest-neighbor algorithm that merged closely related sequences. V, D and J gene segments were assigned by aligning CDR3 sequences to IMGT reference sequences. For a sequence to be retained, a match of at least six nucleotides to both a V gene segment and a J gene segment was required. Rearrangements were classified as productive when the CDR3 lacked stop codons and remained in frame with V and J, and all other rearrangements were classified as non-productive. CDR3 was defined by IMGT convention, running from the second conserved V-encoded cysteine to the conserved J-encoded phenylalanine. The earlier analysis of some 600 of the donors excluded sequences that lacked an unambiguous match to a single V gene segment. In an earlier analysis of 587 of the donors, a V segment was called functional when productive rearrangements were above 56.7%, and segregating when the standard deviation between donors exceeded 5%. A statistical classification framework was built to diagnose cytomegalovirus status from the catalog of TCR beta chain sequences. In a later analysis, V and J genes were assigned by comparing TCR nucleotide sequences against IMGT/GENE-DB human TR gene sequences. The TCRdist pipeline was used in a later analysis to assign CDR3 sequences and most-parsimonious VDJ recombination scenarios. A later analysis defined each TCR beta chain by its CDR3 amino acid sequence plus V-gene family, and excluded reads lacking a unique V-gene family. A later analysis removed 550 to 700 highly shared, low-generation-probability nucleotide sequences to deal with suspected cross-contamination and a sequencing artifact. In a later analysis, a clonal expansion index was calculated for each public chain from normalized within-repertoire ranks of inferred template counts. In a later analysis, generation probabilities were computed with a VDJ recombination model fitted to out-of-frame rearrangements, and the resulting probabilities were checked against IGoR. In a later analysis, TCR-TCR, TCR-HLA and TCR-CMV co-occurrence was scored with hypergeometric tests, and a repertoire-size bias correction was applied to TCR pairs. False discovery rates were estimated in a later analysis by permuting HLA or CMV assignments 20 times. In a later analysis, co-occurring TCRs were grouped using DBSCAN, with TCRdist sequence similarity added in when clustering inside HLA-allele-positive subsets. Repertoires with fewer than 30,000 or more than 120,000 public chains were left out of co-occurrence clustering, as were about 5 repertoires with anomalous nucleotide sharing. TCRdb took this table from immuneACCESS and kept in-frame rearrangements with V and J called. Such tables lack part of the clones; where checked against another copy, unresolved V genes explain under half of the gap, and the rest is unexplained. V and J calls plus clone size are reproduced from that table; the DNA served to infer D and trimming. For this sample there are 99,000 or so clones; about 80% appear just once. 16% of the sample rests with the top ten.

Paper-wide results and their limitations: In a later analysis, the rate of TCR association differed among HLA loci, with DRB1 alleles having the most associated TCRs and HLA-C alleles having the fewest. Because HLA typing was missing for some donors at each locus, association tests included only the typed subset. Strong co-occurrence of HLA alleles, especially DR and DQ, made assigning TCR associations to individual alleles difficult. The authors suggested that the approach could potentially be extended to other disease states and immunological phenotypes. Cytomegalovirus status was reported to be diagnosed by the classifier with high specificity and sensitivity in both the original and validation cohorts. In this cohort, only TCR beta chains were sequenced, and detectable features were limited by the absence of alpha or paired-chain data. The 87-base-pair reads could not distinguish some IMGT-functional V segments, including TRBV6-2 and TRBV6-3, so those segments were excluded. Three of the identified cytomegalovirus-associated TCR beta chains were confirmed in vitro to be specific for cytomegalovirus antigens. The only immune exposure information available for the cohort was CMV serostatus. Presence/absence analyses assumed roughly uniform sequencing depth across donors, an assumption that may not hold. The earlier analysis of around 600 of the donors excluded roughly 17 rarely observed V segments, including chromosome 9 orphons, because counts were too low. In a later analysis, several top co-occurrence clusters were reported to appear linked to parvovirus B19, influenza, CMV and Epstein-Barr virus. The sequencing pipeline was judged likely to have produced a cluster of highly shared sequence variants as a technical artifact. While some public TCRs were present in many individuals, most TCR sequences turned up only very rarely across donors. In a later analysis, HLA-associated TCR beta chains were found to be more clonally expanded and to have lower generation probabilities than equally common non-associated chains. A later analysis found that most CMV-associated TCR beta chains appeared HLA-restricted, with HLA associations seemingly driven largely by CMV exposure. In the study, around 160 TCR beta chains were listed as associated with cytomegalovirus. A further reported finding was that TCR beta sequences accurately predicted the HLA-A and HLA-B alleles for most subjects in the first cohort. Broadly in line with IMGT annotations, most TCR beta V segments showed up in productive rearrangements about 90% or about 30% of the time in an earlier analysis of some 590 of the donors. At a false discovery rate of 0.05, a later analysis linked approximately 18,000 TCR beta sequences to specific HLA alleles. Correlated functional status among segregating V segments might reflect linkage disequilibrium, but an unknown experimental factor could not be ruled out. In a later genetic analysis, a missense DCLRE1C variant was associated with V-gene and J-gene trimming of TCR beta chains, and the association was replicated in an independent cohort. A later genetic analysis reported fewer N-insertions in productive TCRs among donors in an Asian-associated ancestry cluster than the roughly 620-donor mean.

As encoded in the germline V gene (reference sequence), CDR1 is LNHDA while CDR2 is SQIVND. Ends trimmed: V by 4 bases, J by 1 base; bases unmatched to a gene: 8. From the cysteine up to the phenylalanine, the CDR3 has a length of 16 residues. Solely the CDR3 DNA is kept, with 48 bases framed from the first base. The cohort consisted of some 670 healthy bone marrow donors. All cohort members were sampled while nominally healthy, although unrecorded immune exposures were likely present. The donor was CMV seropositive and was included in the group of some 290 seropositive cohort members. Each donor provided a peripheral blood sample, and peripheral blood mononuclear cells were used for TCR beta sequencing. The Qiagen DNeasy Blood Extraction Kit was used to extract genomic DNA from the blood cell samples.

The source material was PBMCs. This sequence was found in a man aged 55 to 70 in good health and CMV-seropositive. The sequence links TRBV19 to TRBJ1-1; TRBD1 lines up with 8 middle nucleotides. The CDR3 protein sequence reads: CASSKPWTGQNTEAFF. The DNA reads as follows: TGTGCCAGTAGTAAGCCCTGGACAGGGCAGAACACTGAAGCTTTCTTT.